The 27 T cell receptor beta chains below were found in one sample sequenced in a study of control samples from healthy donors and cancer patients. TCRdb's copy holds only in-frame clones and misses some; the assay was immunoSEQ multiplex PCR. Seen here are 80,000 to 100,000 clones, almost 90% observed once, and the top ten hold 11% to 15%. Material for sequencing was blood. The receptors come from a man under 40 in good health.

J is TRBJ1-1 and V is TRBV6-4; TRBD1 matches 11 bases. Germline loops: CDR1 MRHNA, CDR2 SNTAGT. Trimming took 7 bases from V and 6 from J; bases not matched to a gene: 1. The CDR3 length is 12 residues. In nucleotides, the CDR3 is TGTGCCAGCAAGGGACAGGGGGCTGAAGCTTTCTTT. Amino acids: CASKGQGAEAFF.

The DNA of the CDR3 is TGTGCCAGCAGCCCCACTAGCGGCCTAGGTGGTGAGCAGTTCTTC. This gives the protein CASSPTSGLGGEQFF. The chain combines TRBV6-6 with TRBJ2-1, with 8 bases fitting TRBD2. Trimming removed 6 bases from V and 9 bases from J; junction bases left unmatched: 13. The CDR3 is made up of 15 amino acids. Germline values: CDR1 MNHNY, CDR2 SVGAGI (reference sequence).

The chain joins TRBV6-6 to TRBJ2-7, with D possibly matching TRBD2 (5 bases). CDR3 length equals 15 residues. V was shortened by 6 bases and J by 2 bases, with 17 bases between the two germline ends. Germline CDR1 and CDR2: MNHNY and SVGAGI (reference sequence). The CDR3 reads CASSSVRGSTYEQYF. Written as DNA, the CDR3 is TGTGCCAGCAGCTCTGTCCGGGGATCCACCTACGAGCAGTACTTC.

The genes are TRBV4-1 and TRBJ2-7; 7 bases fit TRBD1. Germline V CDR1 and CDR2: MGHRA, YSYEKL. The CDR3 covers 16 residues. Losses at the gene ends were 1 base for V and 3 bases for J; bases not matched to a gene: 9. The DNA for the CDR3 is TGCGCCAGCAGCCAAGCTCTAGGACAGGACGTCTACGAGCAGTACTTC. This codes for CASSQALGQDVYEQYF.

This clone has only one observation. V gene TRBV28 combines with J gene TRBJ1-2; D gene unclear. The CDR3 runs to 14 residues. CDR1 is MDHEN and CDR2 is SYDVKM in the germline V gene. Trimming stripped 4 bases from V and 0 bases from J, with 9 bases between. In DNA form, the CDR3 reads TGTGCCAGCAGTTGGGTTATAGCTAACTATGGCTACACCTTC. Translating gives CASSWVIANYGYTF.

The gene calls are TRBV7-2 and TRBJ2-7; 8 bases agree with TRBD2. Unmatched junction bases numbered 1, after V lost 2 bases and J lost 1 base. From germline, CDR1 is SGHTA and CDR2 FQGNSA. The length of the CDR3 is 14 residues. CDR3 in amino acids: CASSLPGGSYEQYF. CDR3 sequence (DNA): TGTGCCAGCAGCTTACCGGGAGGGTCCTACGAGCAGTACTTC.

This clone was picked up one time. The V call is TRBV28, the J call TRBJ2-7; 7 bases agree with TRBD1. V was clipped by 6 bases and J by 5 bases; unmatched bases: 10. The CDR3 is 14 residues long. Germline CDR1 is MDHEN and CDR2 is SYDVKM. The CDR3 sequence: CASSRQGGGNEQYF. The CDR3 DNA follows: TGTGCCAGCAGCCGACAGGGTGGGGGTAACGAGCAGTACTTC.

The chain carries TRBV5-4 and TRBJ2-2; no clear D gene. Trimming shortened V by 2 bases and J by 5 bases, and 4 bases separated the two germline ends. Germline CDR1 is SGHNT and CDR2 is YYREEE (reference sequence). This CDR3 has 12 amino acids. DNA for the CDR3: TGTGCCAGCAGCTTACAGACCGGGGAGCTGTTTTTT. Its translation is CASSLQTGELFF.

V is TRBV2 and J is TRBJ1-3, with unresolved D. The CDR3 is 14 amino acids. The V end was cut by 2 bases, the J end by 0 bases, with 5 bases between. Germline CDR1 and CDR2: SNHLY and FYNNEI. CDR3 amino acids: CASSEQHSGNTIYF. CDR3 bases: TGTGCCAGCAGTGAACAGCACTCTGGAAACACCATATATTTT.

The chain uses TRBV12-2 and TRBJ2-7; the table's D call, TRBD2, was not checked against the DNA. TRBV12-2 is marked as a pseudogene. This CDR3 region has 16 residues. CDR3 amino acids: CASRLAGTSRSYEQYF. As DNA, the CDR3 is TGTGCAAGTCGCTTAGCGGGGACTAGCAGGTCCTACGAGCAGTACTTC.

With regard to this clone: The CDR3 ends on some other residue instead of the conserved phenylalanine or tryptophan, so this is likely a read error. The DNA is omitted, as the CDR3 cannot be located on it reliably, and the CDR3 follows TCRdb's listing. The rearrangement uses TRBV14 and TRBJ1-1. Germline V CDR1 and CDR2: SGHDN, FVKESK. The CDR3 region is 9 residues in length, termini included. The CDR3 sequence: CASWRVHPG.

CDR3 sequence: CAIRIQGAGTDTQYF. DNA of the CDR3: TGTGCCATCAGGATACAGGGGGCCGGCACAGATACGCAGTATTTT. The rearrangement joins TRBV10-3 to TRBJ2-3; 9 bases agree with TRBD1. The CDR3 is 15 amino acids. Germline V lookup: CDR1 ENHRY, CDR2 SYGVKD. With 6 bases clipped from V and 1 base from J, the junction kept 5 bases outside the gene matches.

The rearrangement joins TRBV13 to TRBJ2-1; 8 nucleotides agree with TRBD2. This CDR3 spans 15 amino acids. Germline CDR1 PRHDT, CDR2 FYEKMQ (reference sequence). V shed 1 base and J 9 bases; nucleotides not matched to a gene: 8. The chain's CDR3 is CASSLDREGRFEQFF. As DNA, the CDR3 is TGTGCCAGCAGCTTAGATCGGGAGGGCCGCTTTGAGCAGTTCTTC.

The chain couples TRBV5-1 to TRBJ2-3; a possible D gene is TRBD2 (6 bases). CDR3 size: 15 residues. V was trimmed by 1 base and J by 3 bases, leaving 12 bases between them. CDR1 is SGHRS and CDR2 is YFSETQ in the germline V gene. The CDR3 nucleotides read TGCGCCAGCAGCTTGACTCCGGAGGGAACAGATACGCAGTATTTT. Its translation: CASSLTPEGTDTQYF.

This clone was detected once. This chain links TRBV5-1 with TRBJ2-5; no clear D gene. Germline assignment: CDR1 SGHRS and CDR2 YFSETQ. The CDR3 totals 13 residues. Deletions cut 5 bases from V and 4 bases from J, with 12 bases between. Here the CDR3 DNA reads TGCGCCAGCAGTTACGGCATCGTAGAGACCCAGTACTTC. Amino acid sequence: CASSYGIVETQYF.

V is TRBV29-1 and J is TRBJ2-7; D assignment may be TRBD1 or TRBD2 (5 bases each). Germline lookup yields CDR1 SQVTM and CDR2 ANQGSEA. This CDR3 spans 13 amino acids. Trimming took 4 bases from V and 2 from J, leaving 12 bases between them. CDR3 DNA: TGCAGCGTTGCGGGACGCGGGCCCTACGAGCAGTACTTC. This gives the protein CSVAGRGPYEQYF.

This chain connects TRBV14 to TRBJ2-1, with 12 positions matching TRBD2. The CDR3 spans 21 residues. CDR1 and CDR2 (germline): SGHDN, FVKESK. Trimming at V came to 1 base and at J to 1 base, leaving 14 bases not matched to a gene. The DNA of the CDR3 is TGTGCCAGCAGCCAAGTTTCTAGCGGGAGGGCCTCGGGGTCATCCTACAATGAGCAGTTCTTC. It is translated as CASSQVSSGRASGSSYNEQFF.

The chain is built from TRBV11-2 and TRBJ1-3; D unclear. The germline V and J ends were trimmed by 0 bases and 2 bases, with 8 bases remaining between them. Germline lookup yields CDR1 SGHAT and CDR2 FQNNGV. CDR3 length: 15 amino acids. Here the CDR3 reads CASSLEGITGNTIYF. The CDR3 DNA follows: TGTGCCAGCAGCTTAGAGGGGATCACTGGAAACACCATATATTTT.

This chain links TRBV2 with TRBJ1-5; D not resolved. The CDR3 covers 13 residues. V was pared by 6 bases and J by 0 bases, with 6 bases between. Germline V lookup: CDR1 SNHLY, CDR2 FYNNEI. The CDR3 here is CASRQVSNQPQHF. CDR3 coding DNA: TGTGCCAGCAGGCAGGTTAGCAATCAGCCCCAGCATTTT.

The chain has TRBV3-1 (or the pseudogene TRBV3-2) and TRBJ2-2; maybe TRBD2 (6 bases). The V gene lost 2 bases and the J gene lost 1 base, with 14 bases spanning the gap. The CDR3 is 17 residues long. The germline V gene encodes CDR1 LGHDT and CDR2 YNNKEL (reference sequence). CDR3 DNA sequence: TGTGCCAGCAGCCAATCCCGCCTAGCGCGGAACACCGGGGAGCTGTTTTTT. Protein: CASSQSRLARNTGELFF.

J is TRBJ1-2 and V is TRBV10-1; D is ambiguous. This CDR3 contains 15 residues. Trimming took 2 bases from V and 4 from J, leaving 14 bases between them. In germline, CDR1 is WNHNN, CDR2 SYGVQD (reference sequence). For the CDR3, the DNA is TGCGCCAGCAGTGAGCCGCGCAGCGATGGCTATGGCTACACCTTC. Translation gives CASSEPRSDGYGYTF.

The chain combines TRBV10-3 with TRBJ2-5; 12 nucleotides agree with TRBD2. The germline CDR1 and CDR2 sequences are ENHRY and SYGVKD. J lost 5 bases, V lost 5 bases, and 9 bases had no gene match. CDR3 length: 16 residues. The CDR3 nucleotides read TGTGCCATCAGTAAAGCACAGGGACTAGCGGGCGAGACCCAGTACTTC. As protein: CAISKAQGLAGETQYF.

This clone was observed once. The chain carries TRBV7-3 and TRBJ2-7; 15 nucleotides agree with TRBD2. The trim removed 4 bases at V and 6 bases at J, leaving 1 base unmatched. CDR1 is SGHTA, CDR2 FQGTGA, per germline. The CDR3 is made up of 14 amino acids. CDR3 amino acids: CASSSGLAGGEQYF. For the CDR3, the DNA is TGTGCCAGCAGCTCGGGACTAGCGGGAGGCGAGCAGTACTTC.

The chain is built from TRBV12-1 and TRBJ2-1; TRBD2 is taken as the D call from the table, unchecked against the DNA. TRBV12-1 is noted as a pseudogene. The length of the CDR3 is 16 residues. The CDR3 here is CASTLLPGWRDNEQFF. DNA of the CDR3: TGTGCCAGCACCCTATTGCCCGGGTGGAGGGACAATGAGCAGTTCTTC.

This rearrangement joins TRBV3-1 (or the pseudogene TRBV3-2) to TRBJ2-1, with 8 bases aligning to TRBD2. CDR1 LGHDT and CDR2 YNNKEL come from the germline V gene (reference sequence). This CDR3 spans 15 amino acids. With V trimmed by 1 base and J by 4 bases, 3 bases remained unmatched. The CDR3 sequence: CASSQAGGGYNEQFF. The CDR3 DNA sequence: TGTGCCAGCAGCCAAGCGGGAGGGGGGTACAATGAGCAGTTCTTC.

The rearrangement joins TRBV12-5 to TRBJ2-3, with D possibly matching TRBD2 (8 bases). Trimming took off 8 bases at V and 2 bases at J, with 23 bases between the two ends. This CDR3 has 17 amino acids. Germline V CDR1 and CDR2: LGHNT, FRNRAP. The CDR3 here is CASHRGLGGGSTDTQYF. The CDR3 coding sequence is TGTGCTAGTCACAGGGGACTAGGGGGGGGATCCACAGATACGCAGTATTTT. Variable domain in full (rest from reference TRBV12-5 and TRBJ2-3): DARVTQTPRHKVTEMGQEVTMRCQPILGHNTVFWYRQTMMQGLELLAYFRNRAPLDDSGMPKDRFSAEMPDATLATLKIQPSEPRDSAVYFCASHRGLGGGSTDTQYFGPGTRLTVL.

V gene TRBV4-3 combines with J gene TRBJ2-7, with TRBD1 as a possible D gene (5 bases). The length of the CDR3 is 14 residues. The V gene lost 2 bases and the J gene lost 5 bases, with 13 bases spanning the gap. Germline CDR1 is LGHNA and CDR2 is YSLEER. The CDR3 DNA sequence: TGCGCCAGCAGCCAAAATAACCAGGGTGACGAGCAGTACTTC. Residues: CASSQNNQGDEQYF.